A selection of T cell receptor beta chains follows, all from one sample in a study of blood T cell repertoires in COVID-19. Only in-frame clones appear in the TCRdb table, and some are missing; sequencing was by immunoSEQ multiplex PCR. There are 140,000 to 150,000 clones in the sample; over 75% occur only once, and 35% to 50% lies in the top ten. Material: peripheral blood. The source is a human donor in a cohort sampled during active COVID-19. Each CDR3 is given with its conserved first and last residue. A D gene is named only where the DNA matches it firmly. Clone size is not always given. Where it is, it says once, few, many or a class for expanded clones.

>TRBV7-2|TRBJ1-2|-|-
TGTGCCAGCAGCCAAGGGGGGGGCGCAGGCTATGGCTACACCTTC
CASSQGGGAGYGYTF
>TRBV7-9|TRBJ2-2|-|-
TGTGCCAGCAGACAAGGCCCTTTCCAGGGGACCCTCACCGGGGAGCTGTTTTTT
CASRQGPFQGTLTGELFF
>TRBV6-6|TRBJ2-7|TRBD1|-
TGTGCCAGCAGTCCCTGGGTGGGTAGGGACAGAGACTACGAGCAGTACTTC
CASSPWVGRDRDYEQYF
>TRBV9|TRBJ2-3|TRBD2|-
TGTGCCAGCAGCTCCCTAGGGCGGGAGGGTACGCAGTATTTT
CASSSLGREGTQYF
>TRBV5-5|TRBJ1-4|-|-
TGTGCCAGCAGCTGGTTCGGGGGTTCAACTAATGAAAAACTGTTTTTT
CASSWFGGSTNEKLFF
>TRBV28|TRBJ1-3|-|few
TGTGCCAGCAGTCCCCCTAGTACGGGACTAACAAATTTT
CASSPPSTGLTNF
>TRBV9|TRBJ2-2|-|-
TGTGCCAGCAGCCTCCAGGGGATCGACACCGGGGAGCTGTTTTTT
CASSLQGIDTGELFF
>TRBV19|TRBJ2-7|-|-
TGTGCCAGTAGTTCCTCTAGGTACTACGAGCAGTACTTC
CASSSSRYYEQYF
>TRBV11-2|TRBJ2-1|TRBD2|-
TGTGCCAGCAGCTTACGCGGACTAGCGGAGAATGAGCAGTTCTTC
CASSLRGLAENEQFF
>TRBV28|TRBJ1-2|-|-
TGTGCCAGCAATCAGGCCCCCCGGCATGGCTACACCTTC
CASNQAPRHGYTF
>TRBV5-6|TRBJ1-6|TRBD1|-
TGTGCCAGCAGCTGGGGGACAGGGAATAATTCACCCCTCCACTTT
CASSWGTGNNSPLHF
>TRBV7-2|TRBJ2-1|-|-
TGTGCCAGCAGCTTGGGCGGGTGGGGTTACAATGAGCAGTTCTTC
CASSLGGWGYNEQFF
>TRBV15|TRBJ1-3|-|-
TGTGCCACCAGCAGAGATGGAAGGGGGATAGTTAACACCATATATTTT
CATSRDGRGIVNTIYF
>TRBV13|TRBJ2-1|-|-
TGTGCCAGCAGATTCCAGGTTTACAATGAGCAGTTCTTC
CASRFQVYNEQFF
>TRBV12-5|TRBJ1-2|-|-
TGTGCTAGTGGTTCAGGAGGTGGTGGCTACACCTTC
CASGSGGGGYTF
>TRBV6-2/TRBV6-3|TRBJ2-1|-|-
TGTGCCAGCAGTTCCACTAGGCCCAATGAGCAGTTCTTC
CASSSTRPNEQFF
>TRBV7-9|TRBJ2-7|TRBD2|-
TGTGCCAGCACCAATAGCGGGGGCCTCTACGAGCAGTACTTC
CASTNSGGLYEQYF
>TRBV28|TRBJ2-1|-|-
TGTGCCAGCAGTTCCGCCCAAGATCCGCGGAATGAGCAGTTCTTC
CASSSAQDPRNEQFF
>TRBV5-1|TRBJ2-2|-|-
TGCGCCAGCAGCTACGGGAGTGCTGGGGAGCTGTTTTTT
CASSYGSAGELFF
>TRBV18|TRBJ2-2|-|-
TGTGCCAGCTCACCCGGGACACCGAACACCGGGGAGCTGTTTTTT
CASSPGTPNTGELFF
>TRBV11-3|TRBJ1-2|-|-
TGTGCCAGCAGCTCCCACAGGGAACCTAACTATGGCTACACCTTC
CASSSHREPNYGYTF
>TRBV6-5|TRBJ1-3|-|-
TGTGCCAGCAGGACTACAGGGCCCTCTGGAAACACCATATATTTT
CASRTTGPSGNTIYF
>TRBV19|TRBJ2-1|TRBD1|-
TGTGCCACCTCCCCCGGGGACAGGGGGCGCGAGAAGTGGTTCTTC
CATSPGDRGREKWFF
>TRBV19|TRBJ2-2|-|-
TGTGCCAGTAGTATCCGCCAGGGGTCCGGGGAGCTGTTTTTT
CASSIRQGSGELFF
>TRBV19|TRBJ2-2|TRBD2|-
TGTGCCAGTAGTATAGCTAGCGGGAGTTTCACCGGGGAGCTGTTTTTT
CASSIASGSFTGELFF
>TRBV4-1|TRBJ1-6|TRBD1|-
TGCGCCAGCAGCCTCAGCCGACAGGGGATGGGTTCACCCCTCCACTTT
CASSLSRQGMGSPLHF
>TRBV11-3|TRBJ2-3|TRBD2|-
TGTGCCAGCAGCCTGCGGGGGGCAAGCACAGATACGCAGTATTTT
CASSLRGASTDTQYF
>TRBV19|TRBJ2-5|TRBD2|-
TGTGCCAGTAGTATTAACTCGCGGGGGCAAGAGACCCAGTACTTC
CASSINSRGQETQYF
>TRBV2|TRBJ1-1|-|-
TGTGCCAGCAGTGATGGATTTGCGGACACTGAAGCTTTCTTT
CASSDGFADTEAFF
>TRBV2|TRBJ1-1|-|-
TGTGCCAGCAGTGAAGCTCTTGAAGCTTTCTTT
CASSEALEAFF
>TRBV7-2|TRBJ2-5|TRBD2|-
TGTGCCAGCAGCCTACTGCGGGGGGGCCTGGAGACCCAGTACTTC
CASSLLRGGLETQYF
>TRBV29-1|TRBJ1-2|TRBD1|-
TGCAGCGTTTCAGGGGGCGACTATGGCTACACCTTC
CSVSGGDYGYTF
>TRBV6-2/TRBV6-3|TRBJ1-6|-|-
TGTGCCAGCAGTTTCCTGGAAGGGGGTAATTCACCCCTCCACTTT
CASSFLEGGNSPLHF
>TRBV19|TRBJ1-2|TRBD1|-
TGTGCCAGTAGTACCCTCTATCAGGGGGTTGGATATGGCTACACCTTC
CASSTLYQGVGYGYTF
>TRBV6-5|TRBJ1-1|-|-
TGTGCCAGCAGGGCAGGGCCGAACACTGAAGCTTTCTTT
CASRAGPNTEAFF
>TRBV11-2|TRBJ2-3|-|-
TGTGCCAGCAGCTTAGGGGACAGATTAGCGGTTCGTGATACGCAGTATTTT
CASSLGDRLAVRDTQYF
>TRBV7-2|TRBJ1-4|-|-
TGTGCCAGCAGCCAAGGACAGCTCCGAGGGGAAAAACTGTTTTTT
CASSQGQLRGEKLFF
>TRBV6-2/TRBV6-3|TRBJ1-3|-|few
TGTGCCAGCAGTTACCCCGGGATCAGCTCTGGAAACACCATATATTTT
CASSYPGISSGNTIYF
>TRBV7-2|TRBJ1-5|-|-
TGTGCCAGCAGCTTAGCGTTGGACCTCTCGGGGCAGCCCCAGCATTTT
CASSLALDLSGQPQHF
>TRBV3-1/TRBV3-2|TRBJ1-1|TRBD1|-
TGTGCCAGCAGCCAAGAGGGACAGCCCTCCGGGGCTGAAGCTTTCTTT
CASSQEGQPSGAEAFF
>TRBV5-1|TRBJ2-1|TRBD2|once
TGCGCCAGCAGCTCCGGGACTAAGGAGTTCTTC
CASSSGTKEFF
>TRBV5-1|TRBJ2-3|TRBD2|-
TGCGCCAGCAGCTTGGGGCGGGAGTATACAGATACGCAGTATTTT
CASSLGREYTDTQYF
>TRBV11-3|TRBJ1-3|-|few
TGTGCCAGCAGCTTAGTGTTTCTCTCTGGAAACACCATATATTTT
CASSLVFLSGNTIYF
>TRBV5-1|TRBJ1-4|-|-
TGCGCCAGCAGCTGGGGCAGGGGAAATGAAAAACTGTTTTTT
CASSWGRGNEKLFF
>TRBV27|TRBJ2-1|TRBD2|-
TGTGCCAGCAGTTTGACTAGCGGGGCTCACAATGAGCAGTTCTTC
CASSLTSGAHNEQFF
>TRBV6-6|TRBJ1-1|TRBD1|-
TGTGCCAGCAGTTACTCTAGGGACAGGGTGTTGTCTGAAGCTTTCTTT
CASSYSRDRVLSEAFF
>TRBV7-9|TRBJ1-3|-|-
TGTGCCAGCAGCTTTACGGGCATCCCGGGGGACACCATATATTTT
CASSFTGIPGDTIYF
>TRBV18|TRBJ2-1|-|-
TGTGCCAGCTCACTCTCGATGACCGGGAGTACCAATCTAAATGAGCAGTTCTTC
CASSLSMTGSTNLNEQFF
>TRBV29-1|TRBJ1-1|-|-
TGCAGCGTTGATCGCAGAATCACTGAAGCTTTCTTT
CSVDRRITEAFF
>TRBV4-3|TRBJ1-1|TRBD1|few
TGCGCCAGCAGCCGGACAGGGGACACTGAAGCTTTCTTT
CASSRTGDTEAFF
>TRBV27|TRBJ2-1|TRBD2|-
TGTGCCAGCACCTTTAGCGGGGGGGCCAGGAATGAGCAGTTCTTC
CASTFSGGARNEQFF
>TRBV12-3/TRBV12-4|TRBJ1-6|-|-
TGTGCCAGCAGTGTAGAGAGCAATTCACCCCTCCACTTT
CASSVESNSPLHF
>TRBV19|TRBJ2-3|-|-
TGTGCCAGTAGTATAAACGGGATGGGAGCAGATACGCAGTATTTT
CASSINGMGADTQYF
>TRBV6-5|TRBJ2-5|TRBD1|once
TGTGCCAGCGGGGACAGGGGGCTCCAAGAGACCCAGTACTTC
CASGDRGLQETQYF
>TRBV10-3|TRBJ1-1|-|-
TGTGCCATCTCGGCCAGGGATCACACTGAAGCTTTCTTT
CAISARDHTEAFF
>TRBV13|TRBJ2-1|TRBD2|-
TGTGCCAGCAGCTTAGGCCGCGGCGGGAGGACGCCCGTGCGGGGTGAGCAGTTCTTC
CASSLGRGGRTPVRGEQFF
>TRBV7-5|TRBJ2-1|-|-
TGTGCCAGAAGCTTAGGGACTGCTGAGAGCAATGAGCAGTTCTTC
CARSLGTAESNEQFF
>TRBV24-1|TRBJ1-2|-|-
TGTGCCACCAGTGATCCAGGGTTCTATGGCTACACCTTC
CATSDPGFYGYTF
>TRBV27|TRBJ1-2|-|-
TGTGCCAGCAGTTACACAGCTAACTATGGCTACACCTTC
CASSYTANYGYTF